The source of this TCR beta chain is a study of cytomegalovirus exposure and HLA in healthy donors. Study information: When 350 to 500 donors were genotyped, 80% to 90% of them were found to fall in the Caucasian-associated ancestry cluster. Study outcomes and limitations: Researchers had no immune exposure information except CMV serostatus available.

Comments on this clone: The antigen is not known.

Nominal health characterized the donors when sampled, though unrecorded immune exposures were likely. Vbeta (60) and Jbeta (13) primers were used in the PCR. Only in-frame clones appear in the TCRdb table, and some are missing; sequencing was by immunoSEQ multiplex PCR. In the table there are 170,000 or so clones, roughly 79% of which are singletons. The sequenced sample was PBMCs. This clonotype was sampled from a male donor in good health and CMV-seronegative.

The CDR3 sequence: CASSFTGVTEAFF. The CDR3 DNA reads TGTGCCAGCAGCTTCACAGGGGTCACTGAAGCTTTCTTT. The rearrangement uses TRBV11-3 and TRBJ1-1, with 7 bases identical to TRBD1. CDR3 length: 13 residues. CDR1 is SGHNT, CDR2 YENEEA, per germline. V lost 3 bases and J lost 4; bases outside the gene matches: 2.